This TCR beta chain stems from a study of CD8 T cells in ankylosing spondylitis (dated by TCRdb to about 2017). Some background on the complete study: To find TCR variants linked to disease, the study profiled T cell receptor beta repertoires in ankylosing spondylitis patients and healthy donors. The whole study cohort included some 100 healthy donors and 25 ankylosing spondylitis patients. Peripheral blood samples were taken, and synovial fluid was additionally collected from ankylosing spondylitis patients. Results and caveats for the whole study, not just this receptor: The disease-linked clones were reported as significantly enriched in matched synovial fluid samples from ankylosing spondylitis patients. A CD8+ phenotype was shown by the disease-linked clones, which were found at relatively low frequencies in peripheral blood. Some TCR beta motif variants had previously been reported in synovial fluid and blood of reactive arthritis patients, which suggested common disease-initiation mechanisms. A TCR beta motif of roughly 8 highly homologous amino acid variants appeared characteristic of blood from ankylosing spondylitis patients.

Notes on this clonotype: It lacks a known antigen. No much larger clone exists at a distance of one base, and base qualities are not known.

Via the germline V gene (reference sequence), CDR1 is DFQATT and CDR2 SNEGSKA. The V and J ends are trimmed by 5 bases and 4 bases, leaving 13 bases between them. From the cysteine up to the phenylalanine, the CDR3 has a length of 13 residues. Of the read, only the CDR3 DNA is kept; its 39 bases are in frame from base 1. The sequencing machine was an Illumina HiSeq 2500. Quantitative 5'-RACE with molecular barcodes was used to prepare TCR beta libraries. The published analysis was carried out like this. Disease-linked TCR variants were identified with a new computational method built on a probabilistic model of VDJ rearrangement. TCRdb applied fastp at Q25 and MiXCR to the public reads, then kept only in-frame beta chains. Each CDR3 protein gets just one entry, which takes the most common genes and DNA from the rows behind it. These V and J calls derive from TCRdb rather than the authors' analysis. Within this sample are roughly 470,000 distinct CDR3 sequences, with about 24% of them counted one time only. The ten biggest clones cover roughly 0.9% of the sample.

The sequenced sample was blood, either unsorted or a sorted T cell fraction (not recorded which). This TCR was recovered from a male donor with ankylosing spondylitis. The sequence links TRBV20-1 to TRBJ2-3; the D gene cannot be named for sure. The sequence in DNA is TGCAGTGCTTTAACATTAGTAGCAGATACGCAGTATTTT. The encoded protein is CSALTLVADTQYF.